These 13 T cell receptor beta chains came from one sample sequenced in a study of blood T cell repertoires in COVID-19. Sequencing used immunoSEQ multiplex PCR; TCRdb keeps in-frame clones, though not all of them. The data contain approximately 300,000 clones, around 89% of them seen just once; the ten biggest clones take up about 6.8%. Sequencing used peripheral blood. The receptors originated from a man aged 18 to 29 who had recovered from COVID-19.

This clone was found once. The chain employs TRBV6-1 and TRBJ2-2; 8 nucleotides line up with TRBD1. The CDR3 covers 15 residues. Per germline, CDR1 MNHNS and CDR2 SASEGT. Unmatched junction bases numbered 1, after V lost 1 base and J lost 3 bases. CDR3 sequence (DNA): TGTGCCAGCAGTGAAGACAGGGGGTACACCGGGGAGCTGTTTTTT. Protein: CASSEDRGYTGELFF.

The chain has TRBV7-6 and TRBJ1-6; D is ambiguous. This CDR3 region has 15 residues. Germline assignment: CDR1 SGHVS and CDR2 FNYEAQ. V lost 2 bases and J 0 bases, leaving 5 bases between the germline ends. The CDR3 spells CASSLSSSYNSPLHF. In DNA form, the CDR3 reads TGTGCCAGCAGCTTATCTAGCTCCTATAATTCACCCCTCCACTTT.

The rearrangement links TRBV5-1 to TRBJ2-3; a possible D gene is TRBD2 (5 bases). V was pared by 7 bases and J by 2 bases, with 14 bases between. Germline V gene lookup returns CDR1 SGHRS and CDR2 YFSETQ. CDR3 size: 14 residues. CDR3 in DNA: TGCGCCAGCGGTCCGGGAACCTCCACAGATACGCAGTATTTT. This translates into CASGPGTSTDTQYF.

This chain connects TRBV7-2 to TRBJ1-4, with 8 positions matching TRBD1. The CDR3 runs to 14 residues. Losses at the gene ends were 5 bases for V and 11 bases for J; bases not matched to a gene: 10. Germline values: CDR1 SGHTA, CDR2 FQGNSA. The CDR3 region has the DNA TGTGCCAGCAGCCCAGGACAGGGAATGGGCAAACTGTTTTTT. Its protein is CASSPGQGMGKLFF.

CDR3 coding DNA: TGTGCCAGTAGTATAGGCGGACTCCAAGAGACCCAGTACTTC. Residues: CASSIGGLQETQYF. The chain is built from TRBV19 and TRBJ2-5; weak D call: TRBD2 (5 bases). Germline assignment: CDR1 LNHDA and CDR2 SQIVND (reference sequence). This CDR3 is 14 amino acids long. V gave up 1 base and J gave up 1 base, with 7 bases separating them.

The rearrangement links TRBV4-3 to TRBJ2-7, with D perhaps matching TRBD2 (5 bases). The ends were cut back, 0 bases at V and 3 bases at J, with 18 bases in the middle. CDR3 length: 17 residues. From germline, CDR1 is LGHNA and CDR2 YSLEER. CDR3 DNA sequence: TGCGCCAGCAGCCAAGATCTCGGCGGTAGCGTGGGCTACGAGCAGTACTTC. Translated: CASSQDLGGSVGYEQYF.

This rearrangement joins TRBV4-1 to TRBJ1-5, with a weak D call TRBD1 (5 bases). This CDR3 is 17 amino acids long. V was cut by 5 bases and J by 2 bases, with 19 bases left in between. CDR1 is MGHRA and CDR2 is YSYEKL in the germline V gene. The CDR3 DNA reads TGCGCCAGCAGCTCCTCGTGGGGGGTCTTGGGCAATCAGCCCCAGCATTTT. Protein: CASSSSWGVLGNQPQHF.

The rearrangement joins TRBV4-3 to TRBJ1-2; 9 bases are a match to TRBD1. After removal of 3 bases from V and 6 bases from J, the junction contained 11 bases not matched to a gene. The length of the CDR3 is 16 residues. Germline loops: CDR1 LGHNA, CDR2 YSLEER. The CDR3, as DNA: TGCGCCAGCAGCCAGAGGACAGGGGAGGCGATTAATGGCTACACCTTC. Protein sequence: CASSQRTGEAINGYTF.

The chain recombines TRBV6-5 with TRBJ1-5; 8 bases map to TRBD1. The germline V gene encodes CDR1 MNHEY and CDR2 SVGAGI. Trimming cost V 5 bases and J 1 base; bases outside gene matches: 4. The CDR3 loop spans 15 amino acids. CDR3 in amino acids: CASSQDRVSNQPQHF. DNA of the CDR3: TGTGCCAGCAGTCAGGACAGGGTAAGCAATCAGCCCCAGCATTTT.

The J gene is TRBJ1-2, the V gene TRBV20-1, with D unclear. V lost 1 base, J lost 8 bases, and 8 bases lay in between. Germline V gives CDR1 DFQATT, CDR2 SNEGSKA (reference sequence). The CDR3 extends over 11 amino acids. The CDR3 DNA reads as TGCAGTGCTAGAGTTGAGGGCGGCTACACCTTC. This sequence encodes CSARVEGGYTF.

The chain uses TRBV9 and TRBJ2-3; 9 nucleotides line up with TRBD2. CDR1 and CDR2 from the germline V gene are SGDLS and YYNGEE. J lost 4 bases, V lost 7 bases, and 16 bases had no gene match. CDR3 length: 17 amino acids. CDR3 in DNA: TGTGCCAGCGGTGGGGGTAGCGGGGGTCCAAATTCAGATACGCAGTATTTT. This encodes CASGGGSGGPNSDTQYF.

This clone was detected a few times. The V gene is TRBV2, the J gene TRBJ2-1; D remains ambiguous. Trimming pared 5 bases from V and 2 bases from J, leaving 4 bases between. The CDR3 contains 12 residues. Germline CDR1 is SNHLY and CDR2 is FYNNEI. The chain's CDR3 is CASSQAYNEQFF. The CDR3 DNA reads TGTGCCAGCAGTCAGGCCTACAATGAGCAGTTCTTC.

J is TRBJ2-3 and V is TRBV19, with 8 positions matching TRBD2. Unmatched junction bases numbered 8, after V lost 3 bases and J lost 6 bases. This CDR3 is built from 15 residues. Per germline, CDR1 LNHDA and CDR2 SQIVND (reference sequence). CDR3 nucleotide sequence: TGTGCCAGTAGTATTGAGCGGGAGTTGCCGGATACGCAGTATTTT. It encodes CASSIERELPDTQYF.